The 28 T cell receptor beta chains presented below share a single source sample, sequenced in a study of cytomegalovirus exposure and HLA in healthy donors. It was with 60 Vbeta and 13 Jbeta primers that the PCR ran. This table comes from immunoSEQ multiplex PCR, and its TCRdb copy is limited to in-frame clones, with some not included. The sample holds about 140,000 clones; over 65% are singletons and the top ten take approximately 1.5%. The material sequenced was PBMCs. The receptors were sampled from a man aged 35 to 55 in good health and CMV-seronegative.

The V call is TRBV5-6, the J call TRBJ2-1; the D is unclear. Trimming stripped 4 bases from V and 5 bases from J, with 13 bases between. CDR3 length: 14 residues. The germline CDR1 and CDR2 sequences are SGHDT and YYEEEE. CDR3: CASSGDPRDNEQFF. For the CDR3, the DNA is TGTGCCAGCAGCGGCGACCCACGGGACAATGAGCAGTTCTTC. The whole variable domain, filled in from reference TRBV5-6 and TRBJ2-1, reads DAGVTQSPTHLIKTRGQQVTLRCSPKSGHDTVSWYQQALGQGPQFIFQYYEEEERQRGNFPDRFSGHQFPNYSSELNVNALLLGDSALYLCASSGDPRDNEQFFGPGTRLTVL.

V is TRBV5-1 and J is TRBJ2-7, with 11 bases identical to TRBD2. Germline assignment: CDR1 SGHRS and CDR2 YFSETQ. The length of the CDR3 is 18 residues. With 1 base clipped from V and 0 bases from J, the junction kept 9 bases outside the gene matches. The CDR3 here is CASSLIASGLAGSYEQYF. CDR3 bases: TGCGCCAGCAGCTTGATAGCTAGTGGACTAGCGGGCTCCTACGAGCAGTACTTC.

The chain couples TRBV7-9 to TRBJ1-2; D is uncertain. V shed 1 base and J shed 6 bases, with 9 bases lying between them. Germline CDR1 is SEHNR and CDR2 is FQNEAQ (reference sequence). The CDR3 is made up of 13 amino acids. The CDR3, as DNA: TGTGCCAGCAGCTTAGGAGGGAGGCATGGCTACACCTTC. Amino acids: CASSLGGRHGYTF.

This clone was seen a handful of times. The chain employs TRBV9 and TRBJ1-1; D not certain. V was cut by 0 bases and J by 5 bases, with 11 bases left in between. The CDR3 loop spans 14 amino acids. Germline V gene lookup returns CDR1 SGDLS and CDR2 YYNGEE. This CDR3 is CASSVDSGRTEAFF. The DNA of the CDR3 is TGTGCCAGCAGCGTAGATTCGGGGAGAACTGAAGCTTTCTTT.

V gene TRBV4-1 combines with J gene TRBJ1-3, with D uncertain. Germline-derived CDR1 and CDR2 are MGHRA and YSYEKL. Trimming pared 0 bases from V and 0 bases from J, leaving 9 bases between. The CDR3 sequence is 16 residues long. The CDR3 spells CASSQESAASGNTIYF. The CDR3 DNA follows: TGCGCCAGCAGCCAAGAGTCGGCGGCCTCTGGAAACACCATATATTTT.

V is TRBV5-1 and J is TRBJ2-3, with TRBD2 matching over 7 bases. J was trimmed by 3 bases and V by 0 bases; bases with no gene match: 7. This CDR3 contains 16 residues. The V gene's germline CDR1 is SGHRS and CDR2 YFSETQ. CDR3 DNA: TGCGCCAGCAGCTTGGGGTCCAGCGGGGTAACAGATACGCAGTATTTT. It yields the protein CASSLGSSGVTDTQYF.

This chain uses TRBV2 with TRBJ2-1; TRBD2 matches at 7 bases. After removal of 8 bases from V and 7 bases from J, the junction contained 11 bases not matched to a gene. Germline V gives CDR1 SNHLY, CDR2 FYNNEI. The CDR3 loop spans 14 amino acids. The CDR3, as DNA: TGTGCCAGCGCAGAGGCTAGCGGTGATAATGAGCAGTTCTTC. Its translation is CASAEASGDNEQFF. Full variable domain (outside the CDR3, taken from reference TRBV2 and TRBJ2-1): EPEVTQTPSHQVTQMGQEVILRCVPISNHLYFYWYRQILGQKVEFLVSFYNNEISEKSEIFDDQFSVERPDGSNFTLKIRSTKLEDSAMYFCASAEASGDNEQFFGPGTRLTVL.

The J gene is TRBJ1-5, the V gene TRBV7-6, with a possible D match to TRBD1 (6 bases). The CDR3 contains 15 residues. The ends were cut back, 1 base at V and 6 bases at J, with 13 bases in the middle. From germline, CDR1 is SGHVS and CDR2 FNYEAQ. In DNA, the CDR3 is TGTGCCAGCAGCTTAGAACCAGGGGAGGGTCAGCCCCAGCATTTT. It translates to CASSLEPGEGQPQHF.

This chain connects TRBV4-1 to TRBJ2-3; 9 bases are a match to TRBD2. The CDR3 runs 20 residues. J lost 0 bases, V lost 0 bases, and 13 bases had no gene match. Looked up from germline, CDR1 is MGHRA and CDR2 is YSYEKL. CDR3 sequence: CASSQDNAASGTISTDTQYF. CDR3 nucleotide sequence: TGCGCCAGCAGCCAAGATAATGCGGCTAGCGGGACTATCAGCACAGATACGCAGTATTTT.

The V call is TRBV4-1, the J call TRBJ2-7; the D gene is possibly TRBD2 (5 bases). The CDR3 spans 15 residues. V lost 0 bases and J 3 bases, leaving 12 bases between the germline ends. The V gene's germline CDR1 is MGHRA and CDR2 YSYEKL. CDR3 sequence reads: CASSQDRLFNYEQYF. The CDR3 DNA reads TGCGCCAGCAGCCAAGATAGACTATTTAACTACGAGCAGTACTTC.

This clone was recorded once. The chain couples TRBV7-2 to TRBJ1-1; D ambiguous. CDR3 length: 13 amino acids. Trimming removed 8 bases from V and 4 bases from J, with 14 bases in between. Germline V gene data show CDR1 as SGHTA and CDR2 as FQGNSA. CDR3: CASWGGWSTEAFF. The CDR3 DNA reads as TGTGCCAGCTGGGGAGGGTGGAGCACTGAAGCTTTCTTT.

This chain links TRBV14 with TRBJ1-3; the D gene is possibly TRBD1 (5 bases). The CDR3 has 15 residues. V was shortened by 3 bases and J by 0 bases, with 9 bases between the two germline ends. Per germline, CDR1 SGHDN and CDR2 FVKESK. In DNA form, the CDR3 reads TGTGCCAGCAGCCACAGGGTTTTCTCTGGAAACACCATATATTTT. This encodes CASSHRVFSGNTIYF.

The chain carries TRBV5-1 and TRBJ2-2, with 12 nucleotides matching TRBD1. CDR1 and CDR2 from the germline V gene are SGHRS and YFSETQ. J lost 7 bases, V lost 4 bases, and 5 bases had no gene match. The CDR3 length is 15 residues. The CDR3 loop reads CASSGGTGGIGELFF. The CDR3 DNA sequence: TGCGCCAGCAGCGGAGGGACAGGGGGCATCGGGGAGCTGTTTTTT.

The gene calls are TRBV7-9 and TRBJ2-5; 14 bases are a match to TRBD2. Germline V gives CDR1 SEHNR, CDR2 FQNEAQ (reference sequence). V was clipped by 6 bases and J by 2 bases; unmatched bases: 8. CDR3 size: 17 residues. CDR3 loop: CASSRTSGGSLQETQYF. For the CDR3, the DNA is TGTGCCAGCAGTCGGACTAGCGGGGGGTCCCTTCAAGAGACCCAGTACTTC.

The gene calls are TRBV4-1 and TRBJ2-7; 12 bases are a match to TRBD2. J gave up 2 bases and V 4 bases, and 6 bases lay outside the gene matches. This CDR3 region has 16 residues. Germline values: CDR1 MGHRA, CDR2 YSYEKL. The CDR3 sequence is CASSPTSGRRPYEQYF. In DNA, the CDR3 is TGCGCCAGCAGCCCCACTAGCGGGAGGCGTCCCTACGAGCAGTACTTC.

This clone is a singleton in its sample. The rearrangement uses TRBV4-2 and TRBJ2-7, with 13 bases fitting TRBD2. This CDR3 is built from 18 residues. V gave up 10 bases and J gave up 3 bases; unmatched junction bases: 18. Germline loops: CDR1 LGHNA, CDR2 YNFKEQ. The CDR3 region is CATRTHGLAGDLYYEQYF. As DNA, the CDR3 is TGTGCCACCCGAACCCATGGACTAGCGGGAGACCTATACTACGAGCAGTACTTC.

The rearrangement links TRBV18 to TRBJ2-3, with a possible D match to TRBD1 (5 bases). This CDR3 comprises 17 residues. Germline CDR1 is KGHSH and CDR2 is LQKENI. The germline V and J ends were trimmed by 0 bases and 2 bases, with 15 bases remaining between them. The CDR3 DNA follows: TGTGCCAGCTCACCACCATTGGGTCAGGGCCACACAGATACGCAGTATTTT. Translation gives CASSPPLGQGHTDTQYF.

The V call is TRBV28, the J call TRBJ2-7; 9 nucleotides line up with TRBD1. CDR3 length equals 16 residues. The junction had 7 bases not matched to a gene; V was cut back by 4 bases and J by 0 bases. Germline V gene data show CDR1 as MDHEN and CDR2 as SYDVKM. CDR3 nucleotide sequence: TGTGCCAGCAGTTCATACACAGGGGGCAGCTCCTACGAGCAGTACTTC. Residues: CASSSYTGGSSYEQYF.

This chain joins TRBV4-1 and TRBJ2-1, with TRBD2 identical over 13 bases. Germline CDR1 reads MGHRA; CDR2 reads YSYEKL. This CDR3 comprises 18 residues. With V trimmed by 1 base and J by 2 bases, 5 bases remained unmatched. The chain's CDR3 is CASSQVRLAGGPYNEQFF. CDR3 DNA sequence: TGCGCCAGCAGCCAAGTGAGACTAGCGGGAGGACCCTACAATGAGCAGTTCTTC.

The rearrangement links TRBV29-1 to TRBJ1-5; tentatively, D is TRBD1 (6 bases). This CDR3 spans 12 amino acids. Trimming pared 3 bases from V and 12 bases from J, leaving 15 bases between. CDR1 and CDR2 (germline): SQVTM, ANQGSEA. Here the CDR3 reads CSVDHPQGYQHF. The CDR3 nucleotides read TGCAGCGTTGACCACCCCCAGGGGTACCAGCATTTT.

This clone has more than one count but fewer than ten. The CDR3 loop reads CASSESSGAGELFF. Written as DNA, the CDR3 is TGTGCCAGCAGTGAATCTAGCGGCGCCGGGGAGCTGTTTTTT. This sequence joins TRBV6-4 and TRBJ2-2; the match to TRBD2 covers 7 bases. J gave up 6 bases and V 3 bases, and 4 bases lay outside the gene matches. The CDR3 is 14 amino acids. Germline-derived CDR1 and CDR2 are MRHNA and SNTAGT.

The chain recombines TRBV27 with TRBJ2-7; TRBD1 matches at 8 bases. The CDR3 is 15 residues long. With V trimmed by 3 bases and J by 2 bases, 6 bases remained unmatched. Germline loops: CDR1 MNHEY, CDR2 SMNVEV (reference sequence). The CDR3, as DNA: TGTGCCAGCAGTTTGGGCTGGACAGGGACCTACGAGCAGTACTTC. Translating gives CASSLGWTGTYEQYF.

This chain connects TRBV9 to TRBJ2-5, with 12 bases that match TRBD2. Germline V gene sequence: CDR1 SGDLS, CDR2 YYNGEE. V lost 1 base, J lost 5 bases, and 3 bases stayed unmatched. This CDR3 spans 15 amino acids. CDR3 DNA: TGTGCCAGCAGCGTAACTAGCGGGGGGTCGGAGACCCAGTACTTC. This sequence encodes CASSVTSGGSETQYF.

This chain links TRBV7-9 with TRBJ1-1; no definite D call. This CDR3 contains 12 residues. Germline lookup yields CDR1 SEHNR and CDR2 FQNEAQ (reference sequence). Trimming left V 5 bases short and J 7 bases short, with 11 bases between. CDR3 region: CASSPGSIEAFF. The CDR3, as DNA: TGTGCCAGCAGCCCAGGATCTATTGAAGCTTTCTTT.

This clone was found once. The rearrangement joins TRBV21-1 to TRBJ2-7; TRBD1 is the table's D call and was not checked against the DNA. TRBV21-1 is a recognized pseudogene. The CDR3 is 15 residues long. CDR3 DNA: TGTGCCAGCAGCAAAGACCCATACAGGGGCCACGAGCAGTACTTC. It encodes CASSKDPYRGHEQYF.

The rearrangement uses TRBV25-1 and TRBJ2-6; unclear D gene. V dropped 4 bases and J dropped 2 bases, with 12 bases sitting between them. The CDR3 covers 16 residues. The germline gives CDR1 MGHDK, CDR2 SYGVNS. The CDR3: CASSARLLPGANVLTF. CDR3 nucleotide sequence: TGTGCCAGCAGTGCAAGACTTTTACCTGGGGCCAACGTCCTGACTTTC.

The chain uses TRBV7-2 and TRBJ2-1; D unresolved. Deletions cut 5 bases from V and 4 bases from J, with 6 bases between. The CDR3 is 12 residues long. CDR1 and CDR2 from the germline V gene are SGHTA and FQGNSA. The chain's CDR3 is CASSPSYNEQFF. The CDR3 DNA sequence: TGTGCCAGCAGCCCGTCGTACAATGAGCAGTTCTTC.

This chain links TRBV11-1 with TRBJ2-3, with 11 nucleotides matching TRBD2. CDR3 length: 16 residues. J gave up 4 bases and V 5 bases, and 8 bases lay outside the gene matches. Germline CDR1 SGHAT, CDR2 FQDESV (reference sequence). CDR3 protein: CASSHPGLAVPDTQYF. The DNA for the CDR3 is TGTGCCAGCAGCCACCCGGGACTAGCGGTACCAGATACGCAGTATTTT.